This record covers a single T cell receptor beta chain. Its antigen is still unknown. Base qualities were left out, and no much larger clone turns up one base away. The entry originates in a study of blood T cell repertoires in COVID-19 (dated by TCRdb to the early 2020s). Study-level background: Samples from collaborators originated in the United States, Italy and Spain and spanned both the acute and convalescent phases of COVID-19. The prospective study material was composed of cDNA or gDNA derived from T cells, B-cell-depleted T cells, or PBMCs. Subjects who had been exposed to COVID-19, were actively infected with it, or had recovered from it provided the deeply sampled blood TCRbeta repertoires that made up the dataset. The repertoires were made available in a free public database intended to serve as a resource for research on the immune response to SARS-CoV-2. The samples were drawn from the first 160 participants of the ongoing ImmuneRACE study and from 1,254 subjects provided by 6 global collaborators. Nearly every sample came with metadata listing a de-identified subject ID, COVID-19 status, age in years and sex. Where available, HLA class I and class II types were taken from metadata supplied by the sample provider and were not determined by assay-based typing.

Here is what the overall study found, with its caveats: How much clinical and demographic metadata was included differed by source and by participant, and the metadata was provided uncurated.

TCRbeta CDR3 regions were amplified from genomic DNA by means of the immunoSEQ Assay, a bias-controlled multiplex PCR. Processing in the source paper ran as follows. Within the assay, amplification of reference gene primers was used to estimate how many nucleated cells each sample contained. Sequence reads were collapsed and filtered to measure the absolute abundance of every unique TCRbeta CDR3 rearrangement. For each sample, productive Simpson clonality was calculated as the square root of Simpson's diversity index over productive rearrangements. TCRdb re-hosts the immuneACCESS table, in-frame sequences only. Its copies lack some clones; in the studies checked, an unresolved V gene accounts for under half of them, and the cause for the rest is not known. V and J calls and clone size are those listed in that table; D and trimming were worked out from the DNA. The sample table records 100,000 or so clones; over 80% of these occur just once. In total, the top ten clones hold about 17% of the sample.

Each collaborating institution followed its own protocols to collect whole blood in K2EDTA tubes. For TCRbeta analysis, collaborators shipped samples as frozen whole blood, isolated PBMCs, or DNA extracted from either of those sample types. Sample: peripheral blood. This sequence originates from a man at least 80 years old with acute or convalescent COVID-19.

The DNA is as follows: TGTGCCAGCAGTTGGACAGGGAACACTGAAGCTTTCTTT. Its amino acids are CASSWTGNTEAFF. The chain employs TRBV12-3 or TRBV12-4 and TRBJ1-1, with 7 bases matching TRBD1. The cysteine opens and the phenylalanine closes a CDR3 of 13 amino acids. Only the CDR3 DNA stays, 39 bases, in frame from base 1. Germline trimming amounts to 4 bases on V and 1 base on J, with 0 as the count of junction bases outside the gene matches.